A selection of T cell receptor beta chains follows, all from one sample in a study of T-cell reconstitution after alpha-beta-depleted transplantation in children. TCRdb re-derived calls from the PCR reads in MiXCR, one entry per CDR3 protein. The data show about 640,000 distinct CDR3 sequences, roughly 15% seen once. This specimen consisted of PBMCs from the stem cell graft donor, obtained from the stem cell graft. The receptors stem from a human donor who donated a stem cell graft to a child with acute myeloid leukemia. CDR3s include the opening cysteine and the closing phenylalanine or tryptophan. D genes are given only for firm matches. Not all rows give a size; the values are once, few, many and, for expanded clones, a class.

abundance,j_gene,v_gene,d_gene,CDR3nt,CDR3aa
many,TRBJ2-1,TRBV15,-,TGTGCCACCAGCAGAGATCTCGGCCTATACAATGAGCAGTTCTTC,CATSRDLGLYNEQFF
-,TRBJ2-5,TRBV11-2,TRBD1,TGTGCCAGCAGCCGGACAGGGTACGGGGCAGAGACCCAGTACTTC,CASSRTGYGAETQYF
-,TRBJ2-5,TRBV24-1,TRBD1,TGTGCCACCAGTGATCCCAAGACAGGGAACCAAGAGACCCAGTACTTC,CATSDPKTGNQETQYF
few,TRBJ2-1,TRBV5-1,TRBD2,TGCGCCAGCAGCTTGGCGGCTAGCGGAAACAATGAGCAGTTCTTC,CASSLAASGNNEQFF
many,TRBJ1-3,TRBV4-2,TRBD1,TGTGCCAGCAGCCAAGATACAGGGGCGAGTACCTCTGGAAACACCATATATTTT,CASSQDTGASTSGNTIYF
-,TRBJ2-5,TRBV12-3/TRBV12-4,-,TGTGCCATTTCTACAGCGGCCCAAGAGACCCAGTACTTC,CAISTAAQETQYF
-,TRBJ1-4,TRBV7-9,TRBD1,TGTGCCAGCAGCTCCGACAGGGTGGGTCCTAATGAAAAACTGTTTTTT,CASSSDRVGPNEKLFF
few,TRBJ2-3,TRBV28,-,TGTGCCAGCAGTTTACCTAGCCTGCCCACAGATACGCAGTATTTT,CASSLPSLPTDTQYF
-,TRBJ1-4,TRBV12-3/TRBV12-4,-,TGTGCCAGCAGCCCCGAGGGAAAACTGTTTTTT,CASSPEGKLFF
many,TRBJ1-2,TRBV5-1,TRBD1,TGCGCCAGCAGCCCGCGCGTGACAGGGAACTATGGCTACACCTTC,CASSPRVTGNYGYTF
few,TRBJ2-1,TRBV7-9,TRBD2,TGTGCCAGCAGCTTAAGGCGGGGGGGCCATTCGGAGCAGTTCTTC,CASSLRRGGHSEQFF
few,TRBJ2-3,TRBV12-3/TRBV12-4,TRBD2,TGTGCCAGCAGTTTGAGGGGCGGGGGGTTAGGAACAGATACGCAGTATTTT,CASSLRGGGLGTDTQYF
many,TRBJ1-2,TRBV12-3/TRBV12-4,TRBD1,TGTGCCAGCAGTTTCGACGTGGGTGCAGGGGGCTCGAATGGCTACACCTTC,CASSFDVGAGGSNGYTF
many,TRBJ1-1,TRBV20-1,TRBD1,TGCAGTGCACCTTCCGGGACAGGGACGACTGAAGCTTTCTTT,CSAPSGTGTTEAFF
-,TRBJ2-1,TRBV14,TRBD2,TGTGCCAGCAGCCAAGATCTAACGGGGACTATCCCCGGATGGAATGAGCAGTTCTTC,CASSQDLTGTIPGWNEQFF
many,TRBJ2-2,TRBV12-3/TRBV12-4,-,TGTGCCAGCAGTTACCTGACCGCGCACACCGGGGAGCTGTTTTTT,CASSYLTAHTGELFF